The 30 T cell receptor beta chains below all came from one sample that was sequenced in a study of blood T cell repertoires in COVID-19. Produced via immunoSEQ multiplex PCR; TCRdb's table is partial and in-frame only. The top ten clones hold roughly 5.3% of a sample with 200,000 to 250,000 clones, approximately 81% of them seen once. The sequencing sample was made of peripheral blood. The receptors stem from a woman aged 55-69 years who had recovered from COVID-19.

CDR3 DNA sequence: TGTGCCAGCAGTTACACAGGGTCGAGGGAGGAAAAACTGTTTTTT. Translating gives CASSYTGSREEKLFF. J is TRBJ1-4 and V is TRBV6-5; D may be TRBD1 (6 bases). CDR3 length equals 15 residues. Germline V gene lookup returns CDR1 MNHEY and CDR2 SVGAGI. The V gene lost 2 bases and the J gene lost 8 bases, with 15 bases spanning the gap.

The rearrangement joins TRBV9 to TRBJ2-2; a weak D match, TRBD1 (5 bases). Germline V lookup: CDR1 SGDLS, CDR2 YYNGEE. Deletions cut 2 bases from V and 7 bases from J, with 12 bases between. CDR3 length equals 14 residues. For the CDR3, the DNA is TGTGCCAGCAGCGTGCCAGGGCAGGGCGGGGAGCTGTTTTTT. Amino acid sequence: CASSVPGQGGELFF. Supplemented by reference TRBV9 and TRBJ2-2, the full variable domain reads DSGVTQTPKHLITATGQRVTLRCSPRSGDLSVYWYQQSLDQGLQFLIQYYNGEERAKGNILERFSAQQFPDLHSELNLSSLELGDSALYFCASSVPGQGGELFFGEGSRLTVL.

The genes are TRBV5-1 and TRBJ1-4; D is possibly TRBD1 (5 bases). The germline V and J ends were trimmed by 1 base and 6 bases, with 16 bases remaining between them. Per the germline V gene, CDR1 is SGHRS and CDR2 is YFSETQ. The CDR3 sequence is 16 residues long. CDR3 sequence (DNA): TGCGCCAGCAGCTTGCGGGGGGGTCCCGGGGATGAAAAACTGTTTTTT. Amino acids: CASSLRGGPGDEKLFF. Based on the CDR3 plus reference TRBV5-1 and TRBJ1-4, the full variable domain is KAGVTQTPRYLIKTRGQQVTLSCSPISGHRSVSWYQQTPGQGLQFLFEYFSETQRNKGNFPGRFSGRQFSNSRSEMNVSTLELGDSALYLCASSLRGGPGDEKLFFGSGTQLSVL.

V usage is TRBV2 and J usage is TRBJ2-7; D may be TRBD2 (6 bases). CDR1 SNHLY and CDR2 FYNNEI come from the germline V gene. The V end was cut by 2 bases, the J end by 1 base, with 21 bases between. The CDR3 loop spans 18 amino acids. The CDR3 DNA reads TGTGCCAGCAGTGAATCCCCCCAGTGGTGGACTATATCCTACGAGCAGTACTTC. It specifies CASSESPQWWTISYEQYF.

This clone was recorded a few times. The rearrangement links TRBV9 to TRBJ2-6; a possible D gene is TRBD2 (5 bases). CDR3 size: 15 residues. Germline lookup yields CDR1 SGDLS and CDR2 YYNGEE. Trimming shortened V by 2 bases and J by 2 bases, and 8 bases separated the two germline ends. The CDR3 DNA follows: TGTGCCAGCAGCGTCGGGGTTACTGGGGCCAACGTCCTGACTTTC. Translated: CASSVGVTGANVLTF.

J is TRBJ1-2 and V is TRBV6-5; D possibly corresponds to TRBD1 (5 bases). CDR3 length: 14 residues. Germline V CDR1 and CDR2: MNHEY, SVGAGI. Trimming stripped 6 bases from V and 5 bases from J, with 16 bases between. CDR3 DNA: TGTGCCAGCAGCCTCCGAGGGGCGGGATATGGCTACACCTTC. Amino acids: CASSLRGAGYGYTF.

The chain links TRBV24-1 to TRBJ1-1; no firm D call. The CDR3 is made up of 13 amino acids. Germline values: CDR1 KGHDR, CDR2 SFDVKD. Between the trimmed V and J ends, which lost 4 bases and 3 bases, there was a span of 8 bases. CDR3 DNA sequence: TGTGCCACCAGTGACGGGTCAGACACTGAAGCTTTCTTT. This gives the protein CATSDGSDTEAFF.

This clone has a count of ten or more. V is TRBV4-2 and J is TRBJ2-3; D is ambiguous. Trimming cost V 0 bases and J 2 bases, with 9 bases left between them. The CDR3 sequence is 15 residues long. Germline V gene data show CDR1 as LGHNA and CDR2 as YNFKEQ. The CDR3 reads CASSQDLRITDTQYF. The CDR3 DNA sequence: TGTGCCAGCAGCCAAGATCTGCGGATCACAGATACGCAGTATTTT.

This clone was seen a few times. The gene calls are TRBV7-9 and TRBJ2-3; 11 positions match TRBD1. The length of the CDR3 is 15 residues. Trimming removed 6 bases from V and 4 bases from J; junction bases left unmatched: 6. CDR1 is SEHNR, CDR2 FQNEAQ, per germline (reference sequence). CDR3 region: CASRSTDRGPDTQYF. The CDR3 DNA follows: TGTGCCAGCAGATCGACGGACAGGGGGCCAGATACGCAGTATTTT.

The rearrangement uses TRBV4-1 and TRBJ2-1, with 11 bases fitting TRBD2. Losses at the gene ends were 8 bases for V and 4 bases for J; bases not matched to a gene: 7. Germline V gives CDR1 MGHRA, CDR2 YSYEKL. CDR3 length equals 15 residues. The CDR3 DNA reads as TGCGCCAGCGGTCCGGGACTAGCGGCTTACAATGAGCAGTTCTTC. Translation: CASGPGLAAYNEQFF.

This CDR3 reads CASSRTSGGSYNEQFF. CDR3 bases: TGTGCCAGCAGCCGAACGAGCGGGGGTTCCTACAATGAGCAGTTCTTC. The chain recombines TRBV5-4 with TRBJ2-1; 8 bases map to TRBD2. The V gene end was trimmed by 4 bases and the J gene end by 1 base; junction bases not matched to a gene: 7. Germline CDR1 reads SGHNT; CDR2 reads YYREEE (reference sequence). The CDR3 is 16 residues long.

This clone occurred once. The chain is built from TRBV7-3 and TRBJ2-1; perhaps TRBD1 as D (5 bases). This CDR3 is 13 amino acids long. Germline V lookup: CDR1 SGHTA, CDR2 FQGTGA. V dropped 3 bases and J dropped 4 bases, with 7 bases sitting between them. The CDR3 coding sequence is TGTGCCAGCAGCTTGACAGATTACAATGAGCAGTTCTTC. Translated, it gives CASSLTDYNEQFF.

V is TRBV28 and J is TRBJ2-7; possibly TRBD1 for D (5 bases). The length of the CDR3 is 14 residues. CDR1 MDHEN and CDR2 SYDVKM come from the germline V gene. V lost 6 bases, J lost 3 bases, and 15 bases lay in between. CDR3 DNA: TGTGCCAGCAGCCCGAACAGGAAATACTACGAGCAGTACTTC. It specifies CASSPNRKYYEQYF.

The sample holds one count of this clone. The gene calls are TRBV7-9 and TRBJ1-1, with TRBD1 matching 8 bases. Germline CDR1 SEHNR, CDR2 FQNEAQ (reference sequence). J gave up 5 bases and V 5 bases, and 7 bases lay outside the gene matches. The CDR3 has 14 residues. The DNA for the CDR3 is TGTGCCAGCAGCCTCTTAGACAGGGGTACTGAAGCTTTCTTT. It specifies CASSLLDRGTEAFF.

This chain joins TRBV6-2 or TRBV6-3 and TRBJ1-4; D unresolved. The CDR3 contains 12 residues. V dropped 5 bases and J dropped 11 bases, with 12 bases sitting between them. CDR1 and CDR2 (germline): MNHEY, SVGEGT. The CDR3 bases are TGTGCCAGCAGTCAGGAGGGCATGAAACTGTTTTTT. Translation: CASSQEGMKLFF.

This clone was seen more than once but under ten times. The chain is built from TRBV28 and TRBJ1-2; 8 bases match TRBD1. CDR3 length: 13 amino acids. Germline V gene data show CDR1 as MDHEN and CDR2 as SYDVKM. J lost 8 bases, V lost 3 bases, and 5 bases had no gene match. The CDR3 sequence is CASSLDRAEGYTF. CDR3 DNA sequence: TGTGCCAGCAGTTTGGACAGGGCGGAGGGCTACACCTTC.

The V gene is TRBV14, the J gene TRBJ1-6, with D perhaps matching TRBD1 (5 bases). Trimming stripped 1 base from V and 9 bases from J, with 13 bases between. Germline V gene sequence: CDR1 SGHDN, CDR2 FVKESK. This CDR3 contains 15 residues. The CDR3: CASSQGQFFASPLHF. CDR3 DNA sequence: TGTGCCAGCAGCCAAGGACAGTTTTTTGCTTCACCCCTCCACTTT.

The chain joins TRBV21-1 to TRBJ1-3; the DNA was not used to check the table's D call, TRBD1. TRBV21-1 is marked as a pseudogene. The CDR3 has 16 amino acids. CDR3 loop: CASSKGQVNSGNTIYF. Written as DNA, the CDR3 is TGTGCCAGCAGCAAGGGACAGGTCAACTCTGGAAACACCATATATTTT.

The rearrangement uses TRBV6-6 and TRBJ1-2, with 10 bases fitting TRBD1. This CDR3 spans 13 amino acids. Germline V gives CDR1 MNHNY, CDR2 SVGAGI (reference sequence). V shed 6 bases and J 6 bases; nucleotides not matched to a gene: 4. The CDR3 DNA is TGTGCCAGCAGCGACAGGGGGCTGGATGGCTACACCTTC. It codes for CASSDRGLDGYTF.

This clone was observed once. This chain joins TRBV7-9 and TRBJ2-1; possibly TRBD2 for D (5 bases). The CDR3 sequence is 14 residues long. The V gene's germline CDR1 is SEHNR and CDR2 FQNEAQ (reference sequence). Trimming took 4 bases from V and 6 from J, leaving 13 bases between them. The DNA of the CDR3 is TGTGCCAGCAGCTCCAACCGGGAATTCAATGAGCAGTTCTTC. It translates to CASSSNREFNEQFF.

Only one count was recorded for this clone. The chain joins TRBV5-4 to TRBJ1-2; 12 positions agree with TRBD1. The CDR3 covers 14 residues. Germline assignment: CDR1 SGHNT and CDR2 YYREEE (reference sequence). Unmatched junction bases numbered 5, after V lost 4 bases and J lost 7 bases. The CDR3 is CASSMGQGAGGYTF. The CDR3 DNA sequence: TGTGCCAGCAGCATGGGACAGGGGGCGGGTGGCTACACCTTC.

This clone has a single count. The gene calls are TRBV19 and TRBJ1-1; D perhaps matches TRBD1 (6 bases). The V gene lost 7 bases and the J gene lost 2 bases, with 14 bases spanning the gap. Germline values: CDR1 LNHDA, CDR2 SQIVND (reference sequence). The CDR3 is 14 residues long. CDR3 nucleotides: TGTGCCAGTACTCGCCGCGGGGGCAACACTGAAGCTTTCTTT. It specifies CASTRRGGNTEAFF.

This rearrangement joins TRBV3-1 (or the pseudogene TRBV3-2) to TRBJ1-1; D unclear. Trimming took off 5 bases at V and 5 bases at J, with 9 bases between the two ends. CDR3 length: 12 residues. CDR1 LGHDT and CDR2 YNNKEL come from the germline V gene (reference sequence). The CDR3 region has the DNA TGTGCCAGCAGCGGCCTCCTGACTGAAGCTTTCTTT. Translated: CASSGLLTEAFF.

The chain links TRBV11-1 to TRBJ2-5; 7 bases line up with TRBD1. J lost 2 bases, V lost 5 bases, and 2 bases had no gene match. Per the germline V gene, CDR1 is SGHAT and CDR2 is FQDESV (reference sequence). The CDR3 length is 13 residues. CDR3 DNA: TGTGCCAGCAGCCAGGACAGGCAAGAGACCCAGTACTTC. Translation: CASSQDRQETQYF.

The J gene is TRBJ2-7, the V gene TRBV7-8; D is perhaps TRBD1 (6 bases). Per the germline V gene, CDR1 is SGHVS and CDR2 is FQNEAQ. Trimming stripped 4 bases from V and 2 bases from J, with 21 bases between. This CDR3 is built from 17 residues. The CDR3, as DNA: TGTGCCAGCAGCTCACCGAGGACGGGGACATCAACCTACGAGCAGTACTTC. Its protein product is CASSSPRTGTSTYEQYF.

This chain uses TRBV30 with TRBJ2-3; a weak D match, TRBD1 (6 bases). The germline V gene encodes CDR1 GTSNPN and CDR2 SVGIG (reference sequence). V was trimmed by 2 bases and J by 1 base, leaving 13 bases between them. The CDR3 sequence is 15 residues long. CDR3 coding DNA: TGTGCCTGGAGTACAGGGCTTCGGGGCACAGATACGCAGTATTTT. Its protein is CAWSTGLRGTDTQYF.

This clone was observed a single time. The V gene is TRBV11-3, the J gene TRBJ2-5; 7 positions match TRBD1. J was trimmed by 5 bases and V by 6 bases; bases with no gene match: 12. This CDR3 has 15 amino acids. Per germline, CDR1 SGHNT and CDR2 YENEEA. CDR3 sequence (DNA): TGTGCCAGCAGTGGGGACAGCGAGGATGAGGAGACCCAGTACTTC. Translation: CASSGDSEDEETQYF.

The CDR3 region is CASSPVAGGDQPQHF. The CDR3 region has the DNA TGTGCCAGCTCACCTGTAGCAGGGGGAGACCAGCCCCAGCATTTT. The chain joins TRBV18 to TRBJ1-5; 7 positions agree with TRBD1. The CDR3 contains 15 residues. Germline values: CDR1 KGHSH, CDR2 LQKENI. Unmatched junction bases numbered 9, after V lost 3 bases and J lost 7 bases.

This clone was recorded once. The J gene is TRBJ2-3, the V gene TRBV18; 8 bases are a match to TRBD2. The germline V gene encodes CDR1 KGHSH and CDR2 LQKENI. With 5 bases clipped from V and 6 bases from J, the junction kept 7 bases outside the gene matches. The CDR3 is 14 residues long. The CDR3: CASSFSGARDTQYF. The CDR3 DNA reads TGTGCCAGCTCATTTAGCGGGGCGAGGGATACGCAGTATTTT.

The chain recombines TRBV11-2 with TRBJ1-1; maybe TRBD1 (5 bases). Trimming removed 1 base from V and 5 bases from J, with 8 bases in between. Germline lookup yields CDR1 SGHAT and CDR2 FQNNGV. The CDR3 covers 13 residues. CDR3 in amino acids: CASSLGDWTEAFF. The CDR3 DNA reads as TGTGCCAGCAGCTTAGGGGACTGGACTGAAGCTTTCTTT.